This TCR beta chain was recovered during a study of monozygotic twins with inflammatory bowel disease (dated by TCRdb to the late 2010s). With regard to the full study: The complete study included 28 monozygotic twin pairs: 19 IBD-discordant Danish pairs and nine German pairs, of which four were IBD-concordant and five were IBD-discordant. Disease-associated traits were sought mainly through comparisons between IBD patients and their genetically identical healthy co-twins within discordant pairs. Each individual had, on average, about 151 000 unique TCRalpha sequences and 181 000 unique TCRbeta sequences available for analysis.

Libraries were built with 5' RACE. For each TCR library, 3,500 to 4,000 ng of total RNA was used. For each sample, cDNA synthesis was carried out in eight separate reactions using SMARTScribe reverse transcriptase. During cDNA synthesis, template switching was used to introduce unique molecular identifiers that contained a 6-nucleotide sample barcode. TCRalpha and TCRbeta cDNA was amplified by two nested PCRs of roughly 15 and 9 cycles, with bead purification after each PCR. Before amplification, the cDNA was treated with uracil DNA-glycosylase and purified using the QIAquick PCR purification kit. The second PCR added Illumina TruSeq-compatible adapters along with sample-specific barcodes. Library quality and concentration were assessed using TapeStation and Qubit, and roughly 5 ng of each library was pooled. Sequencing of the pooled libraries was done on an Illumina HiSeq2500 single-index Rapid Run using custom sequencing primers and 2 x 100 bp reads. The original methods were these. UMI-based consensus assembly with MiGEC version 1.2.6 was used to correct PCR and sequencing errors. V(D)J alignment, clonotype assembly and CDR3 extraction were performed with MiXCR version 2.1.1. Normalisation of gene usage, clonotype sharing and MAIT/NKT TCR abundance was achieved by analysing the top 1000, 10 000 and 20 000 clonotypes per sample. After downsampling to 27 000 UMIs, diversity was calculated as the inverse Simpson index using the vegan R package. Statistical testing used paired Mann-Whitney U tests on the discordant twin pairs and applied Benjamini-Hochberg correction for multiple testing. TCRdb reprocessed the sequencing reads and holds a single record per CDR3 protein sequence, with no DNA. TCRdb assigned the V and J calls; the authors' analysis was not used. This sample's clone table shows 440,000 or so distinct CDR3 sequences. Together, the top ten hold 2% to 3% of the sample.

From each donor, an approximately 2.5 ml peripheral blood sample was drawn into PAXgene tubes and stored at -80 degrees C. Without any T cell sorting, total RNA was extracted from whole blood using the PAXgene blood miRNA kit on an automated QIAcube. Peripheral blood from monozygotic twin pairs who were concordant or discordant for inflammatory bowel disease underwent deep TCRalpha and TCRbeta repertoire profiling using unique molecular barcoding. For every twin pair, smoking habits were documented, and each individual was categorised as a current, former or never smoker. The CDR3 runs 18 amino acids, cysteine and phenylalanine included. The coding DNA is unavailable. As encoded in the germline V gene, CDR1 is SGHRS while CDR2 is YFSETQ. On this clonotype: What antigen it recognizes has not been identified.

General findings and caveats noted by the study authors: A decrease in TCRbeta repertoire diversity, as measured by inverse Simpson index, was observed in IBD patients compared with their healthy co-twins. IBD patients shared fewer clonotypes with other individuals than healthy twins did, most markedly in patients showing signs of disease activity. Repertoire similarity did not differ between concordant and discordant twins, possibly due to limited statistical power. The analysis was unable to tell different T cell subtypes apart. No single strong signal or clonotype linked to IBD turned up in the results, so the idea that one exists was not supported. Background noise and inter-individual variability may have been introduced into the repertoires by the differing immunosuppressive treatments among patients.

Sequencing used blood. This TCR derives from a human donor with ulcerative colitis or Crohn's disease, or a healthy co-twin of an affected twin (not recorded which). The V and J genes are TRBV5-1 and TRBJ2-2; without DNA, the TCRdb call of TRBD2 cannot be checked. The CDR3 amino acid sequence is: CASTFGSGLRAHTGELFF.